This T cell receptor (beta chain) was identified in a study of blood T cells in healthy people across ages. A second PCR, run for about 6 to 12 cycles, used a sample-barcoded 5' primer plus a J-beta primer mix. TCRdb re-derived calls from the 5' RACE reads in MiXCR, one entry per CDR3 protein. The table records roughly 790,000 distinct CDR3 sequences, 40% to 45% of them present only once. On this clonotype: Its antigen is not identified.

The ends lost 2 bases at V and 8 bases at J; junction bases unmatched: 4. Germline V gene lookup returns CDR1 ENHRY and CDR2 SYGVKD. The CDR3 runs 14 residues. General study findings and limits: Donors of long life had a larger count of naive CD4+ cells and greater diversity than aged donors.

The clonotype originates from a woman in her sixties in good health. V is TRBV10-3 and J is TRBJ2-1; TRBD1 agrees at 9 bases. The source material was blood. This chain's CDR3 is CAISEGQGIDEQFF. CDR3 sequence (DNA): TGTGCCATCAGTGAGGGACAGGGGATCGATGAGCAGTTCTTC.